This T cell receptor beta chain was profiled in a study of blood T cell repertoires in COVID-19 (dated by TCRdb to the early 2020s). Study-level background: Collaborator samples came from the United States, Italy and Spain and covered acute and convalescent phases of COVID-19. Deeply sampled blood TCRbeta repertoires from subjects exposed to, actively infected with, or recovered from COVID-19 were included in the dataset. The prospective study material was composed of cDNA or gDNA derived from T cells, B-cell-depleted T cells, or PBMCs. Where HLA class I and class II types were available, the types were taken from metadata supplied by the sample provider, not from assay-based typing. The repertoires were released in a freely available public database meant as a resource for research on the immune response to SARS-CoV-2. Nearly every sample came with metadata listing a de-identified subject ID, COVID-19 status, age in years and sex. Samples came from the ongoing ImmuneRACE study (first 160 participants) plus 1,254 subjects from 6 global collaborators.

On the study overall, not on this receptor specifically: The amount of clinical and demographic metadata varied by source and participant and was provided uncurated.

V sheds 3 bases and J sheds 3 bases, leaving 9 bases between their ends. The CDR3 covers 14 residues, taking in both the cysteine and the phenylalanine. Only the CDR3 region is kept as DNA, spanning 42 bases read in frame from base 1. CDR1 and CDR2, looked up from the germline V gene (reference sequence), are LNHDA and SQIVND. The immunoSEQ Assay, a bias-controlled multiplex PCR, was used to amplify TCRbeta CDR3 regions from genomic DNA. Per the authors' processing: The number of nucleated cells in each sample was estimated from the amplification of reference gene primers within the assay. To quantify the absolute abundance of each unique TCRbeta CDR3 rearrangement, sequence reads were collapsed and filtered. Productive Simpson clonality was computed per sample as the square root of Simpson's diversity index over productive rearrangements. TCRdb took this table from immuneACCESS and kept in-frame rearrangements with V and J called. Such tables lack part of the clones; where checked against another copy, unresolved V genes explain under half of the gap, and the rest is unexplained. V and J calls and clone size are given by that table; D and trimming were obtained from the DNA. The sample table lists 270,000 or so clones, roughly 90% of them with a count of one. In total, the top ten clones hold under 2.5% of the sample.

Remarks on this clone: This receptor's antigen is unknown. Per-base quality was not reported, and no clone a single base away is much larger than it.

One collaborating source in Seattle enrolled patients while the patients were actively infected and followed the patients over time throughout the course of disease. Whole blood was collected in K2EDTA tubes by collaborating institutions according to the institutions' own protocols. Collaborator samples were shipped for TCRbeta analysis as frozen whole blood, isolated PBMCs, or DNA extracted from either sample type. The sequence is built from TRBV19 and TRBJ1-5; TRBD1 could be the D gene, as 5 bases match. Sequenced sample: peripheral blood. This receptor was identified in a woman aged 60-75 years with COVID-19, enrolled during active disease. The sequenced DNA is TGTGCCAGTAGTATTAGGGGTAACAATCAGCCCCAGCATTTT. This yields the protein CASSIRGNNQPQHF.